The rows below give T cell receptor beta chains drawn from one sample of a study of blood T cell repertoires in COVID-19. Data came from immunoSEQ multiplex PCR; TCRdb stores just in-frame clones and leaves some out. The sample lists more than 200,000 clones; around 87% were seen once. Material: PBMCs or T cells enriched from blood (not recorded which). These receptors were obtained from a man aged 25 to 40 in a cohort exposed to, infected with or recovered from COVID-19 (not recorded which). CDR3s include the opening cysteine and the closing phenylalanine or tryptophan. D genes are given only for firm matches. Some rows have no size entry. The others give once, few or many, or a class for an expanded clone.

V gene	D gene	clone size	J gene	CDR3 DNA	CDR3 protein
TRBV14	TRBD1	.	TRBJ1-1	TGTGCCAGCAGCCGGTTGGGACAGCTGAACACTGAAGCTTTCTTT	CASSRLGQLNTEAFF
TRBV27	.	.	TRBJ1-2	TGTGCCAGCAGTTTATCCCCAACTACAGGTTATAACGGCTACACCTTC	CASSLSPTTGYNGYTF
TRBV6-1	.	once	TRBJ1-3	TGTGCCAGCAGTGACAGGGGCCACCTCTCTGGAAACACCATATATTTT	CASSDRGHLSGNTIYF
TRBV4-3	TRBD1	.	TRBJ2-7	TGCGCCAGCAGCCCGCGACAGGGGAGTGTTTACGAGCAGTACTTC	CASSPRQGSVYEQYF
TRBV19	.	few	TRBJ1-3	TGTGCCAGTCAACAGGTTTCTGGAAACACCATATATTTT	CASQQVSGNTIYF
TRBV9	.	.	TRBJ1-4	TGTGCCAGCAGCGTAGCTACAGGGAAGGCTAATGAAAAACTGTTTTTT	CASSVATGKANEKLFF
TRBV5-1	TRBD2	.	TRBJ2-1	TGCGCCAGCAGCCTCCTCGGACTAGTCAGCTACAATGAGCAGTTCTTC	CASSLLGLVSYNEQFF
TRBV27	TRBD2	.	TRBJ2-6	TGTGCCAGCAGTTTAGGGGCGGGAGTGGGGGCCAACGTCCTGACTTTC	CASSLGAGVGANVLTF
TRBV7-2	.	few	TRBJ2-2	TGTGCCAGCAAATTGTTGGAGGGGGCGACCGGGGAGCTGTTTTTT	CASKLLEGATGELFF
TRBV7-3	.	.	TRBJ2-2	TGTGCCAGCAGCTTAAATGGGGGCGCCGGGGAGCTGTTTTTT	CASSLNGGAGELFF
TRBV5-4	TRBD2	.	TRBJ2-5	TGTGCCAGCAGCTTAGCGGGACGGGAGACCCAGTACTTC	CASSLAGRETQYF
TRBV4-3	.	.	TRBJ2-3	TGCGCCAGCAGCCAAGATTCGGGAGTGGCGGGAAACACAGATACGCAGTATTTT	CASSQDSGVAGNTDTQYF
TRBV6-5	.	.	TRBJ1-4	TGTGCCAGCAGCTTAACAGGGAATAATGAAAAACTGTTTTTT	CASSLTGNNEKLFF
TRBV14	.	.	TRBJ2-2	TGTGCCAGCAGCCACCCACTACCGAACACCGGGGAGCTGTTTTTT	CASSHPLPNTGELFF
TRBV7-9	TRBD2	.	TRBJ2-7	TGTGCCAGCAGCTCTAGCGGGGGGCTCTACGAGCAGTACTTC	CASSSSGGLYEQYF
TRBV18	.	.	TRBJ1-1	TGTGCCAGCTCACCCACTGCCAGGGGGAACACTGAAGCTTTCTTT	CASSPTARGNTEAFF
TRBV7-6	TRBD2	.	TRBJ2-1	TGTGCCAGCAGCCTTCTAATAGCGGGAGCCTACAATGAGCAGTTCTTC	CASSLLIAGAYNEQFF
TRBV7-2	.	.	TRBJ2-7	TGTGCCAGCAGCTTAGCCGGGAGCTCCTACGAGCAGTACTTC	CASSLAGSSYEQYF